This is a list of T cell receptor beta chains from one sample in a study of neurological immune-mediated disorders. TCRdb ran MiXCR on the 5' RACE reads and lists one entry per CDR3 protein. The sample lists 87,000 or so distinct CDR3 sequences, around 3.4% occurring once. The sequencing sample was made of PBMCs. These receptor sequences come from a woman between 50 and 59 years old with multiple sclerosis. Both conserved end residues are trimmed from each CDR3.

CDR3: ATVSGTGSFGETQY; J: TRBJ2-5; V: TRBV5-1
CDR3: ASSYGGSEWEKLF; J: TRBJ1-4; V: TRBV6-5
CDR3: ASSPGQVNSTLN; J: TRBJ1-6; V: TRBV28
CDR3: AITSGGAADTQY; J: TRBJ2-3; V: TRBV10-3
CDR3: ASSSGSLAKNIQY; J: TRBJ2-4; V: TRBV7-9
CDR3: ASSSGLAGSRLASEQF; J: TRBJ2-1; V: TRBV7-7
CDR3: ASSLVMGDGEQY; J: TRBJ2-7; V: TRBV7-2
CDR3: ASSKRQDADTQY; J: TRBJ2-3; V: TRBV5-6
CDR3: ASRPGQQETQY; J: TRBJ2-5; V: TRBV5-1
CDR3: ASSEAWQVPYGYT; J: TRBJ1-2; V: TRBV2
CDR3: ASSLAGVTQETQY; J: TRBJ2-5; V: TRBV5-1
CDR3: SAKGGGGGNQPQH; J: TRBJ1-5; V: TRBV20-1
CDR3: ASSLVVGPGELF; J: TRBJ2-2; V: TRBV7-2
CDR3: AISETSNTEAF; J: TRBJ1-1; V: TRBV10-3
CDR3: ASSPRPVGAQETQY; J: TRBJ2-5; V: TRBV7-9
CDR3: ASSEAIPWGSTDTQY; J: TRBJ2-3; V: TRBV2
CDR3: ASSFQGASSYEQY; J: TRBJ2-7; V: TRBV7-9
CDR3: ASSMREQTEAF; J: TRBJ1-1; V: TRBV27
CDR3: SARGGPVQETQY; J: TRBJ2-5; V: TRBV20-1
CDR3: ASSPGGDYGYT; J: TRBJ1-2; V: TRBV12-3/TRBV12-4
CDR3: SARDLTGLNEQF; J: TRBJ2-1; V: TRBV20-1
CDR3: ASRAGEGTGELF; J: TRBJ2-2; V: TRBV5-1
CDR3: SVETGQNTGELF; J: TRBJ2-2; V: TRBV29-1
CDR3: ASRKGTEAF; J: TRBJ1-1; V: TRBV12-3/TRBV12-4
CDR3: SARKRGVSPDTQY; J: TRBJ2-3; V: TRBV20-1
CDR3: ASSLAGEGNQPQH; J: TRBJ1-5; V: TRBV28
CDR3: ASRVRTSSGNTIY; J: TRBJ1-3; V: TRBV6-5
CDR3: ASSLNGRQPQH; J: TRBJ1-5; V: TRBV7-2
CDR3: ASTPRGRGGAETQY; J: TRBJ2-3; V: TRBV7-2
CDR3: ASRPNGDSPLH; J: TRBJ1-6; V: TRBV7-8
CDR3: ASSWAATSYTGELF; J: TRBJ2-2; V: TRBV7-6
CDR3: SASGTSGAYNEQF; J: TRBJ2-1; V: TRBV20-1
CDR3: ASSYSGLRGVYNEQF; J: TRBJ2-1; V: TRBV6-2/TRBV6-3
CDR3: ASTQEGRGTQY; J: TRBJ2-3; V: TRBV11-1
CDR3: SARHPGQGGTEAF; J: TRBJ1-1; V: TRBV20-1
CDR3: RPLGGETQY; J: TRBJ2-5; V: TRBV20-1
CDR3: DSSTLIWELF; J: TRBJ2-2; V: TRBV12-3/TRBV12-4
CDR3: SVGGLNSGETQY; J: TRBJ2-5; V: TRBV29-1
CDR3: ASRETGGASGYT; J: TRBJ1-2; V: TRBV12-3/TRBV12-4
CDR3: SAIGPTAGVNYEQY; J: TRBJ2-7; V: TRBV20-1
CDR3: ASSRTSGGRTDTQY; J: TRBJ2-3; V: TRBV5-1
CDR3: SARSSGIFYNEQF; J: TRBJ2-1; V: TRBV20-1
CDR3: ASSAYEGADTQY; J: TRBJ2-3; V: TRBV9